One and the same sample provided the 28 T cell receptor beta chains below, sequenced in a study of T cell responses to AZD1222 COVID-19 vaccine. Using immunoSEQ multiplex PCR, the repertoire was profiled, and TCRdb retains in-frame clones only, with some absent. This table has some 130,000 clones, approximately 83% appearing once. The sequences come from peripheral blood, collected on day 0 of AZD1222 vaccination. Receptors originate from an adult in good health.

The V call is TRBV9, the J call TRBJ1-4; TRBD1 agrees at 7 bases. The CDR3 has 15 amino acids. Germline V gene sequence: CDR1 SGDLS, CDR2 YYNGEE. V dropped 1 base and J dropped 4; count of bases not matched to a gene: 4. The chain's CDR3 is CASSVTGQFNEKLFF. The CDR3, as DNA: TGTGCCAGCAGCGTAACGGGACAGTTTAATGAAAAACTGTTTTTT.

This clone was detected once. The V gene is TRBV29-1, the J gene TRBJ2-1; 8 bases agree with TRBD1. Per germline, CDR1 SQVTM and CDR2 ANQGSEA. The CDR3 spans 14 residues. V lost 7 bases to trimming and J lost 5 bases; unmatched junction nucleotides: 10. As DNA, the CDR3 is TGCAGCGGGAACAGGGGGTCCCCGGACAATGAGCAGTTCTTC. Its translation is CSGNRGSPDNEQFF.

This sequence joins TRBV5-6 and TRBJ2-5; D remains unclear. The V end was cut by 1 base, the J end by 5 bases, with 12 bases between. This CDR3 is built from 14 residues. CDR1 SGHDT and CDR2 YYEEEE come from the germline V gene. The CDR3 DNA is TGTGCCAGCAGCTTGAATGTCCCTCGGGAGACCCAGTACTTC. Protein sequence: CASSLNVPRETQYF. The variable domain in full, with the rest retrieved from reference TRBV5-6 and TRBJ2-5, is DAGVTQSPTHLIKTRGQQVTLRCSPKSGHDTVSWYQQALGQGPQFIFQYYEEEERQRGNFPDRFSGHQFPNYSSELNVNALLLGDSALYLCASSLNVPRETQYFGPGTRLLVL.

The rearrangement links TRBV4-1 to TRBJ1-1; 7 nucleotides match TRBD1. After removal of 3 bases from V and 0 bases from J, the junction contained 1 base not matched to a gene. This CDR3 contains 14 residues. CDR1 and CDR2 (germline): MGHRA, YSYEKL. This CDR3 reads CASSHGQVNTEAFF. The CDR3 DNA is TGCGCCAGCAGCCACGGACAGGTGAACACTGAAGCTTTCTTT.

This chain uses TRBV10-3 with TRBJ2-3, with D hard to call. The germline gives CDR1 ENHRY, CDR2 SYGVKD. The CDR3 spans 15 residues. V gave up 2 bases and J gave up 0 bases, with 9 bases separating them. In DNA, the CDR3 is TGTGCCATCAGTGAGACAGAACTAAGCACAGATACGCAGTATTTT. Amino acid sequence: CAISETELSTDTQYF.

The chain has TRBV6-5 and TRBJ1-3, with D hard to call. The CDR3 spans 15 residues. The V gene lost 6 bases and the J gene lost 0 bases, with 12 bases spanning the gap. Germline CDR1 and CDR2: MNHEY and SVGAGI. The CDR3, as DNA: TGTGCCAGCAGCTTTACACCCGGCTCTGGAAACACCATATATTTT. Amino acid sequence: CASSFTPGSGNTIYF.

The chain is built from TRBV23-1 and TRBJ2-7, with 7 bases aligning to TRBD1. TRBV23-1 is treated as an ORF (open reading frame) with a function not yet certain. There are 13 residues in the CDR3. V shed 11 bases, J shed 0 bases, and the junction held 7 bases outside the gene matches. The CDR3 region has the DNA TGCGCCTGGTACAGGGGACCCTCCTACGAGCAGTACTTC. Protein product: CAWYRGPSYEQYF.

This chain connects TRBV30 to TRBJ2-7; 12 bases map to TRBD1. The CDR3 has 16 residues. In germline, CDR1 is GTSNPN, CDR2 SVGIG (reference sequence). V lost 1 base and J lost 4; bases outside the gene matches: 8. DNA of the CDR3: TGTGCCTGGAGTGGATGGGGGACAGGGGGCTTATACGAGCAGTACTTC. Its protein is CAWSGWGTGGLYEQYF.

This sequence joins TRBV4-3 and TRBJ2-7; D not certain. This CDR3 comprises 15 residues. V was trimmed by 0 bases and J by 3 bases, leaving 12 bases between them. Germline CDR1 and CDR2: LGHNA and YSLEER. For the CDR3, the DNA is TGCGCCAGCAGCCAAGAGTTCGTCAGGAACTACGAGCAGTACTTC. It encodes CASSQEFVRNYEQYF.

The chain has TRBV4-2 and TRBJ1-2, with 9 bases matching TRBD1. Germline values: CDR1 LGHNA, CDR2 YNFKEQ. The CDR3 has 18 residues. With V trimmed by 1 base and J by 7 bases, 16 bases remained unmatched. CDR3 amino acids: CASSQVSNPGTGNGGYTF. DNA for the CDR3: TGTGCCAGCAGCCAAGTCTCTAATCCCGGGACAGGGAACGGTGGCTACACCTTC.

This sequence joins TRBV11-2 and TRBJ2-3; the match to TRBD2 covers 8 bases. The length of the CDR3 is 15 residues. The V gene's germline CDR1 is SGHAT and CDR2 FQNNGV. Losses at the gene ends were 4 bases for V and 2 bases for J; bases not matched to a gene: 5. The CDR3 here is CASSSRGGNTDTQYF. The CDR3 DNA sequence: TGTGCCAGCAGCTCACGGGGGGGCAACACAGATACGCAGTATTTT.

V usage is TRBV5-1 and J usage is TRBJ2-7; unclear D gene. From germline, CDR1 is SGHRS and CDR2 YFSETQ. The V end lost 4 bases, the J end lost 7 bases, and 12 bases lay between the germline ends. The CDR3 covers 12 residues. CDR3 protein: CASSVSRGEQYF. The CDR3 DNA sequence: TGCGCCAGCAGCGTAAGCAGAGGTGAGCAGTACTTC.

The rearrangement uses TRBV30 and TRBJ1-3; possibly TRBD1 for D (6 bases). Germline CDR1 GTSNPN, CDR2 SVGIG (reference sequence). Trimming shortened V by 5 bases and J by 4 bases, and 18 bases separated the two germline ends. CDR3 size: 15 residues. Here the CDR3 DNA reads TGTGCCTGGGGGGTCGGGGGCGCATCCGGAAACACCATATATTTT. The encoded protein is CAWGVGGASGNTIYF.

This chain links TRBV6-1 with TRBJ2-3, with a tentative D call TRBD1 (6 bases). The length of the CDR3 is 13 residues. Trimming took 2 bases from V and 6 from J, leaving 9 bases between them. From germline, CDR1 is MNHNS and CDR2 SASEGT. In DNA, the CDR3 is TGTGCCAGCAGTGAAACAGGGTTGGATACGCAGTATTTT. This encodes CASSETGLDTQYF.

This chain links TRBV7-6 with TRBJ2-6; D possibly corresponds to TRBD2 (5 bases). Between the trimmed V and J ends, which lost 0 bases and 2 bases, there was a span of 11 bases. The CDR3 consists of 17 residues. In germline, CDR1 is SGHVS, CDR2 FNYEAQ. The DNA for the CDR3 is TGTGCCAGCAGCTTAGCGGGAGATGTCGCTGGGGCCAACGTCCTGACTTTC. Translated: CASSLAGDVAGANVLTF.

This sequence joins TRBV27 and TRBJ2-2; D might be TRBD1 (6 bases). V was pared by 5 bases and J by 0 bases, with 10 bases between. Germline V gene sequence: CDR1 MNHEY, CDR2 SMNVEV (reference sequence). This CDR3 is 15 amino acids long. In DNA form, the CDR3 reads TGTGCCAGCAGTATCAGGGGAACGAACACCGGGGAGCTGTTTTTT. As protein: CASSIRGTNTGELFF.

The chain uses TRBV6-5 and TRBJ2-3, with D hard to call. In germline, CDR1 is MNHEY, CDR2 SVGAGI. The ends were cut back, 7 bases at V and 2 bases at J, with 13 bases in the middle. The CDR3 has 14 residues. The CDR3 region has the DNA TGTGCCAGCAAAAAAGAATGGATCACAGATACGCAGTATTTT. Translating it yields CASKKEWITDTQYF.

Remarks on this clone: The same CDR3 can be traced to other DNA sequences in this sample. The chain uses TRBV9 and TRBJ2-1, with TRBD2 matching over 7 bases. V lost 0 bases to trimming and J lost 4 bases; unmatched junction nucleotides: 1. Germline lookup yields CDR1 SGDLS and CDR2 YYNGEE. There are 14 residues in the CDR3. CDR3 bases: TGTGCCAGCAGCGTAGGCGGGGGATACAATGAGCAGTTCTTC. Protein product: CASSVGGGYNEQFF.

The CDR3 here is CASSLRAYNSPLHF. The CDR3 region has the DNA TGTGCCAGCAGCTTGCGAGCCTATAATTCACCCCTCCACTTT. The chain uses TRBV9 and TRBJ1-6, with no clear D. CDR1 is SGDLS and CDR2 is YYNGEE in the germline V gene. This CDR3 is built from 14 residues. V was pared by 4 bases and J by 2 bases, with 7 bases between.

The chain has TRBV19 and TRBJ2-5; 15 bases are shared with TRBD2. Per the germline V gene, CDR1 is LNHDA and CDR2 is SQIVND (reference sequence). After removal of 5 bases from V and 4 bases from J, the junction contained 8 bases not matched to a gene. The CDR3 has 17 amino acids. The CDR3 protein is CASSPRTSGGARETQYF. Here the CDR3 DNA reads TGTGCCAGTAGTCCCCGGACTAGCGGGGGGGCCAGAGAGACCCAGTACTTC.

The V call is TRBV27, the J call TRBJ1-3, with D hard to call. Germline V CDR1 and CDR2: MNHEY, SMNVEV (reference sequence). The CDR3 is 13 amino acids. V was shortened by 2 bases and J by 3 bases, with 5 bases between the two germline ends. CDR3 sequence reads: CASSLLGGNTIYF. The CDR3 DNA sequence: TGTGCCAGCAGTTTACTTGGTGGAAACACCATATATTTT.

J is TRBJ2-3 and V is TRBV9, with D possibly matching TRBD1 (5 bases). The CDR3 has 15 amino acids. Germline values: CDR1 SGDLS, CDR2 YYNGEE. Trimming removed 0 bases from V and 2 bases from J, with 10 bases in between. In nucleotides, the CDR3 is TGTGCCAGCAGCGTAGGGGGCGTCCTCACAGATACGCAGTATTTT. Translated, it gives CASSVGGVLTDTQYF.

The chain recombines TRBV19 with TRBJ1-1; a possible D gene is TRBD1 (6 bases). The germline V gene has CDR1 LNHDA and CDR2 SQIVND (reference sequence). The V gene lost 8 bases and the J gene lost 0 bases, with 13 bases spanning the gap. The length of the CDR3 is 14 residues. CDR3 region: CASEGRQVNTEAFF. The CDR3, as DNA: TGTGCCAGTGAGGGGAGACAGGTGAACACTGAAGCTTTCTTT. Using reference TRBV19 and TRBJ1-1 for the parts outside the CDR3, the full variable domain is DGGITQSPKYLFRKEGQNVTLSCEQNLNHDAMYWYRQDPGQGLRLIYYSQIVNDFQKGDIAEGYSVSREKKESFPLTVTSAQKNPTAFYLCASEGRQVNTEAFFGQGTRLTVV.

This rearrangement joins TRBV7-3 to TRBJ2-1; 16 positions agree with TRBD2. CDR3 size: 16 residues. With V trimmed by 5 bases and J by 10 bases, 8 bases remained unmatched. The germline gives CDR1 SGHTA, CDR2 FQGTGA. The CDR3 DNA is TGTGCCAGCAGCCGCGGGACTAGCGGGGGGGCTTACGAGCAGTTCTTC. Its protein product is CASSRGTSGGAYEQFF.

This chain uses TRBV19 with TRBJ1-5, with D unclear. CDR1 is LNHDA, CDR2 SQIVND, per germline (reference sequence). The CDR3 has 14 residues. V gave up 2 bases and J gave up 5 bases, with 10 bases separating them. The CDR3 coding sequence is TGTGCCAGTAGTATATTGGGCAGCTATCAGCCCCAGCATTTT. Protein: CASSILGSYQPQHF.

The chain employs TRBV6-5 and TRBJ2-2; 9 bases agree with TRBD1. V shed 4 bases and J 4 bases; nucleotides not matched to a gene: 4. In germline, CDR1 is MNHEY, CDR2 SVGAGI. The CDR3 covers 15 residues. CDR3 sequence reads: CASSLPGQGTGELFF. The CDR3 coding sequence is TGTGCCAGCAGTTTACCGGGACAGGGCACCGGGGAGCTGTTTTTT.

V gene TRBV7-8 combines with J gene TRBJ1-5; a weak D match, TRBD1 (5 bases). The CDR3 has 14 residues. Deletions cut 5 bases from V and 4 bases from J, with 12 bases between. Germline CDR1 reads SGHVS; CDR2 reads FQNEAQ. CDR3 loop: CASSRVDSNQPQHF. DNA for the CDR3: TGTGCCAGCAGCCGCGTTGACAGTAATCAGCCCCAGCATTTT.

The J gene is TRBJ2-3, the V gene TRBV12-3 or TRBV12-4; D call uncertain. This CDR3 contains 11 residues. V lost 6 bases to trimming and J lost 3 bases, with 4 bases between them. CDR3 sequence (DNA): TGTGCCAGCAGCCCTACAGATACGCAGTATTTT. Translated, it gives CASSPTDTQYF.